The clone carrying this T cell receptor (beta chain) occurred many times. These data come from a study of CD8 T cells in ankylosing spondylitis. V lost 0 bases to trimming and J lost 1 base, with 12 bases between them. There are 15 residues in the CDR3. CDR1 is DFQATT and CDR2 is SNEGSKA in the germline V gene (reference sequence). Each CDR3 protein is one row after TCRdb ran MiXCR on the 5' RACE reads. The sample has some 140,000 distinct CDR3 sequences, 6% to 8.5% seen once. This receptor was obtained from a female donor with ankylosing spondylitis or in good health (not recorded which). Sequenced sample: blood, either unsorted or a sorted T cell fraction (not recorded which). The V gene is TRBV20-1, the J gene TRBJ1-1, with D possibly matching TRBD1 (5 bases). CDR3 amino acids: CSARDRTGQNTEAFF. DNA for the CDR3: TGCAGTGCTAGAGATCGAACAGGCCAGAACACTGAAGCTTTCTTT.